This entry describes one T cell receptor beta chain. Its target is not known. This record belongs to a study of CD8 T cells in ankylosing spondylitis. The ends were cut back, 0 bases at V and 7 bases at J, with 10 bases in the middle. The CDR3 consists of 14 residues. Germline-derived CDR1 and CDR2 are LGHDT and YNNKEL (reference sequence). Making use of molecular barcodes, quantitative 5'-RACE generated TCR beta libraries. TCRdb processed the 5' RACE reads anew with MiXCR; each CDR3 protein has one entry. In the table there are hundreds of thousands of distinct CDR3 sequences, 8% to 11% of which are singletons. Study results and limitations: Disease-linked clones were reportedly significantly enriched in matched ankylosing spondylitis synovial fluid.

The sequenced sample consisted of blood, either unsorted or a sorted T cell fraction (not recorded which). The chain joins TRBV3-1 to TRBJ2-1; no reliable D call. This clonotype was obtained from a male donor with ankylosing spondylitis or in good health (not recorded which). CDR3 sequence reads: CASSQDFSGNEQFF. As DNA, the CDR3 is TGTGCCAGCAGCCAAGATTTTTCTGGTAATGAGCAGTTCTTC.